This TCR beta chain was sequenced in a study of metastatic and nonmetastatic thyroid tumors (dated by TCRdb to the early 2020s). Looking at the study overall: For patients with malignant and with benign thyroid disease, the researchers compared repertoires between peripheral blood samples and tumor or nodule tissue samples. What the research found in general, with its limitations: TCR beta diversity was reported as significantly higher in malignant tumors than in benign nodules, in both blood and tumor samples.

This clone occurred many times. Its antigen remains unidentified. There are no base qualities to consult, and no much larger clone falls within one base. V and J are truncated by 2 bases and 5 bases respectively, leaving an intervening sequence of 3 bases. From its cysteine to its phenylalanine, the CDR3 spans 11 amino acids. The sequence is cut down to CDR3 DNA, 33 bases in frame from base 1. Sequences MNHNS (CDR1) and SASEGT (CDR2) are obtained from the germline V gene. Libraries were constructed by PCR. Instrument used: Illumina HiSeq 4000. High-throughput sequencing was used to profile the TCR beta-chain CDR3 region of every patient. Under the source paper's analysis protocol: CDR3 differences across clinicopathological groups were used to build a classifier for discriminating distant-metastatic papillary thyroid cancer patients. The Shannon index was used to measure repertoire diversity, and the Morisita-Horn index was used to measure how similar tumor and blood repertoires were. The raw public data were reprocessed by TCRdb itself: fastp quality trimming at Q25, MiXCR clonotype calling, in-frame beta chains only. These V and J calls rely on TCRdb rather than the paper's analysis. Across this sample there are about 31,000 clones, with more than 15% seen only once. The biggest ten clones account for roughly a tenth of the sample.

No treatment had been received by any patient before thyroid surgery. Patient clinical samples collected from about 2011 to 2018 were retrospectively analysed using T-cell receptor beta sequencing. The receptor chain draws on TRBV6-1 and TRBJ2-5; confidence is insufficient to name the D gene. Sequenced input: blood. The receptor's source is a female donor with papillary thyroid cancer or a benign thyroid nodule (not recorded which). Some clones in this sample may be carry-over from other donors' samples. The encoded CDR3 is CASSELETQYF. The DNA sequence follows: TGTGCCAGCAGTGAATTGGAGACCCAGTACTTC.